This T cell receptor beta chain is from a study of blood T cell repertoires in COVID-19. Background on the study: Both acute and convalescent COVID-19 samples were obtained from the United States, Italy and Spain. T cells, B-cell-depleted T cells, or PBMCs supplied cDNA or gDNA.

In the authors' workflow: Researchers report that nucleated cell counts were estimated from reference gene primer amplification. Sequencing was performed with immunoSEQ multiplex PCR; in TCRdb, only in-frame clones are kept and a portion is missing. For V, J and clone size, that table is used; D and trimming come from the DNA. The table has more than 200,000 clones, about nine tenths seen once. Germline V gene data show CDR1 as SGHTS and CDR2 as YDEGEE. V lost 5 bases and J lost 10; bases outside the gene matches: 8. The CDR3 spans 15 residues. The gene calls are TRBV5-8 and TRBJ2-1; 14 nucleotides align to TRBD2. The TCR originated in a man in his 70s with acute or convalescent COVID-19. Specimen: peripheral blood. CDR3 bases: TGTGCCAGCAGTCGGGGACTAGCGGGAGTAAACGAGCAGTTCTTC. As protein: CASSRGLAGVNEQFF.